A single T cell receptor beta chain is shown here with its context. Its antigen is still unknown. The data originate from a study of CD8+ T cells in alopecia areata. Regarding the study as a whole: There were also resident alphabeta T cells of normal skin sequenced in scalp samples.

This CDR3 is 11 amino acids long. From germline, CDR1 is GTSNPN and CDR2 SVGIG (reference sequence). Trimming removed 1 base at V and 6 bases at J, with 7 bases between. It was cDNA, reverse transcribed from extracted RNA, that served as the sequencing template. The protocol was immunoSEQ multiplex PCR, while the TCRdb copy is restricted to in-frame clones and leaves out a portion. The table has 100,000 to 150,000 clones, around 49% seen once. This clonotype originated in a human donor with alopecia areata. This sequence joins TRBV30 and TRBJ2-7; tentative D call: TRBD2 (5 bases). This sample comprised CD8+ T cells sorted from blood, obtained at week 0. The DNA of the CDR3 is TGTGCCTGGAGTGGAGGGCTCGAGCAGTACTTC. This translates into CAWSGGLEQYF.